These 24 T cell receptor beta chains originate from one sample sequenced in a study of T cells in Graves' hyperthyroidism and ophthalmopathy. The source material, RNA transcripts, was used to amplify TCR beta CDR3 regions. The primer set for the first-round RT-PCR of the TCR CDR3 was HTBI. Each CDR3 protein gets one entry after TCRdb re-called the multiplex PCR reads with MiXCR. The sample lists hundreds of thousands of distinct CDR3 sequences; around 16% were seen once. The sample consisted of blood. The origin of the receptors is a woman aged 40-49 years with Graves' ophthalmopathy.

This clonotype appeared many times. CDR3 residues: CASMDPNDSGAQYF. The CDR3 coding sequence is TGTGCCAGCATGGATCCCAACGACTCGGGGGCCCAGTACTTC. The V and J genes are TRBV2 and TRBJ2-5, with TRBD2 as a possible D gene (6 bases). Trimming took 7 bases from V and 9 from J, leaving 21 bases between them. Germline values: CDR1 SNHLY, CDR2 FYNNEI. This CDR3 has 14 residues.

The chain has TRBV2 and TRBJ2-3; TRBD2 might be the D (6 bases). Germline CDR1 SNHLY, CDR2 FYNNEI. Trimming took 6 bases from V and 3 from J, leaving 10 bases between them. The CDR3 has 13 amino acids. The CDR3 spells CASRVAATDTQYF. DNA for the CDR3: TGTGCCAGCAGGGTAGCGGCAACAGATACGCAGTATTTT.

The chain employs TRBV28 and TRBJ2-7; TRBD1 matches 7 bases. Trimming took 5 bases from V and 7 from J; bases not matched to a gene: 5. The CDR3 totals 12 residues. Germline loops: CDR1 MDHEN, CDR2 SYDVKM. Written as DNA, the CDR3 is TGTGCCAGCAGTAAACAGGGGCGGGAGCAGTACTTC. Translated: CASSKQGREQYF. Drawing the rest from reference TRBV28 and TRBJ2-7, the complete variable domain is DVKVTQSSRYLVKRTGEKVFLECVQDMDHENMFWYRQDPGLGLRLIYFSYDVKMKEKGDIPEGYSVSREKKERFSLILESASTNQTSMYLCASSKQGREQYFGPGTRLTVT.

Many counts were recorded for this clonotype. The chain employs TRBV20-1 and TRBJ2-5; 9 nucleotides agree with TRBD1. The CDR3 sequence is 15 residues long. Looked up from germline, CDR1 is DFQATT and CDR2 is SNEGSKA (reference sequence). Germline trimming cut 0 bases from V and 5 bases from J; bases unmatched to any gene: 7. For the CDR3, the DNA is TGCAGTGCTAGAGAAACGGACAGGGGTGTGGAGACCCAGTACTTC. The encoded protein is CSARETDRGVETQYF.

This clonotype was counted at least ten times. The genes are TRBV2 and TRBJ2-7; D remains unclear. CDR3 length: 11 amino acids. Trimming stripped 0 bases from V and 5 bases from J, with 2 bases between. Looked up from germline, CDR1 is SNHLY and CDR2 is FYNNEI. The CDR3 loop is CASSEADEQYF. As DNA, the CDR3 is TGTGCCAGCAGTGAAGCTGACGAGCAGTACTTC.

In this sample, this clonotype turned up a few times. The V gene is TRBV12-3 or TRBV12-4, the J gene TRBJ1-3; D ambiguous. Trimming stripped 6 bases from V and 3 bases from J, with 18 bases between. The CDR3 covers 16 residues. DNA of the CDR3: TGTGCCAGCAGCCCGAGTCCTCCTCGGCGTGGAAACACCATATATTTT. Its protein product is CASSPSPPRRGNTIYF.

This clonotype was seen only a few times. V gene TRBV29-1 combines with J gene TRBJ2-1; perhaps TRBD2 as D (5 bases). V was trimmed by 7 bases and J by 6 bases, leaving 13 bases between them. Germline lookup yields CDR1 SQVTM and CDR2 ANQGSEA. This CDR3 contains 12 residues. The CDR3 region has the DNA TGCAGCGCCTTAGAGGGTGGCAATGAGCAGTTCTTC. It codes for CSALEGGNEQFF.

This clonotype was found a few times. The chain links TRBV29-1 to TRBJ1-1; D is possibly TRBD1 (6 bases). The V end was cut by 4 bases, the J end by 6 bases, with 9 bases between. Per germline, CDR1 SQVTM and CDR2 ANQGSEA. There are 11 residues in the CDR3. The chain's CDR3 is CSVVGAAEAFF. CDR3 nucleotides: TGCAGCGTTGTGGGGGCCGCTGAAGCTTTCTTT.

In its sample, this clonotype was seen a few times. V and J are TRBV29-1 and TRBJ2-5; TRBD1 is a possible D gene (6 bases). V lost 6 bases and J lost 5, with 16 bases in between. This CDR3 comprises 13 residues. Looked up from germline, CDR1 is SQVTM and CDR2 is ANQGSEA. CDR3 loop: CSVETGFGETQYF. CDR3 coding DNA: TGCAGCGTCGAGACAGGTTTTGGGGAGACCCAGTACTTC.

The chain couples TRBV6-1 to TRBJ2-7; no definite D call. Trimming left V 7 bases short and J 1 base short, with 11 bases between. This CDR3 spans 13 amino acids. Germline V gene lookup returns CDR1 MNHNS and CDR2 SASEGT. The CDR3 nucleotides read TGTGCCAGCAATCCTGGATGGTCCTACGAGCAGTACTTC. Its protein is CASNPGWSYEQYF.

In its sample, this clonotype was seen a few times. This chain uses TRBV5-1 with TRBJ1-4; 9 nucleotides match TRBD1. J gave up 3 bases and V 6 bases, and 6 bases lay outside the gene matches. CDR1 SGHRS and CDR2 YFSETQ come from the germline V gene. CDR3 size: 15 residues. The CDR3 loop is CASTTGTGSNEKLFF. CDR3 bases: TGCGCCAGCACAACCGGGACAGGGTCTAATGAAAAACTGTTTTTT.

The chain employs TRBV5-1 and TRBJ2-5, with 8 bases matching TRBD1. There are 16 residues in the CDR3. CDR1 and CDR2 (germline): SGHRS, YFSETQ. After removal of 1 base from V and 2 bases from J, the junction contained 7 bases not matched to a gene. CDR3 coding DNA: TGCGCCAGCAGCTTGACAACCGGGACAGGTCAAGAGACCCAGTACTTC. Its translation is CASSLTTGTGQETQYF.

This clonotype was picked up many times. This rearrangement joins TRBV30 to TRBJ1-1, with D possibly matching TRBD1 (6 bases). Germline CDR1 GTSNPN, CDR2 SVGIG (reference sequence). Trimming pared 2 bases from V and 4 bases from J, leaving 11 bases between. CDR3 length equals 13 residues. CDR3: CAWSSTGSTEAFF. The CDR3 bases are TGTGCCTGGAGTAGCACAGGGTCCACTGAAGCTTTCTTT.

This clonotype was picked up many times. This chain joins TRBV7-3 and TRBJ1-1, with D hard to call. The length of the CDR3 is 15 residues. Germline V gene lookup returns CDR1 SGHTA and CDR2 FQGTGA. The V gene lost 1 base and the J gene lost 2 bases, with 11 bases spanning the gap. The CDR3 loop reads CASSLSPSGNTEAFF. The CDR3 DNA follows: TGTGCCAGCAGCTTAAGTCCAAGCGGTAACACTGAAGCTTTCTTT.

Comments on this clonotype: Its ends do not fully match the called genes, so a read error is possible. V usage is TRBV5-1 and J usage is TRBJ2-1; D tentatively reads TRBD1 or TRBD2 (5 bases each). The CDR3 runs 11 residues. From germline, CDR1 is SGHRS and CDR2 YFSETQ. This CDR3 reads CASSLVGDDIF. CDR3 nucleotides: TGCGCCAGCAGCTTGGTTGGGGACGACATCTTC.

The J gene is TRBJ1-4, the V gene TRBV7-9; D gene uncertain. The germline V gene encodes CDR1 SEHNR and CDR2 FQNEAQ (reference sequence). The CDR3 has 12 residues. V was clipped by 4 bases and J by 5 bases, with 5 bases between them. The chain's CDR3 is CASSSLNEKLFF. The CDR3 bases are TGTGCCAGCAGCTCACTAAATGAAAAACTGTTTTTT.

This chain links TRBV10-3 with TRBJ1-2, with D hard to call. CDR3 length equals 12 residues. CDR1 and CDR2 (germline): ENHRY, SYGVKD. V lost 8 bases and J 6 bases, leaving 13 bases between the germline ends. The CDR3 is CAISRGFHGYTF. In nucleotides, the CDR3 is TGTGCCATCTCCCGCGGGTTTCATGGCTACACCTTC.

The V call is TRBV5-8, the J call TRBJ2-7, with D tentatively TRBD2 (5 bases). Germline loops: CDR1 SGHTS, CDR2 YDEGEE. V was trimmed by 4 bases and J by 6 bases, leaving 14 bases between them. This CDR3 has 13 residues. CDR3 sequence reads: CASSRTEGGEQYF. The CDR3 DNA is TGTGCCAGCAGCCGGACCGAAGGAGGCGAGCAGTACTTC. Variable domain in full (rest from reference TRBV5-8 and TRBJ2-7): EAGVTQSPTHLIKTRGQQATLRCSPISGHTSVYWYQQALGLGLQFLLWYDEGEERNRGNFPPRFSGRQFPNYSSELNVNALELEDSALYLCASSRTEGGEQYFGPGTRLTVT.

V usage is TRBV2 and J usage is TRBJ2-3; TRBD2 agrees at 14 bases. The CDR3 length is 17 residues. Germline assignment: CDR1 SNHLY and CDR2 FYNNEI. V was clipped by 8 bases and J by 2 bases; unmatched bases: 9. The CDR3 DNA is TGTGCCAGCTCGACTAGCGGGGGGGGTCTGGACACAGATACGCAGTATTTT. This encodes CASSTSGGGLDTDTQYF. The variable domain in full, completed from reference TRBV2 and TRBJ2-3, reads EPEVTQTPSHQVTQMGQEVILRCVPISNHLYFYWYRQILGQKVEFLVSFYNNEISEKSEIFDDQFSVERPDGSNFTLKIRSTKLEDSAMYFCASSTSGGGLDTDTQYFGPGTRLTVL.

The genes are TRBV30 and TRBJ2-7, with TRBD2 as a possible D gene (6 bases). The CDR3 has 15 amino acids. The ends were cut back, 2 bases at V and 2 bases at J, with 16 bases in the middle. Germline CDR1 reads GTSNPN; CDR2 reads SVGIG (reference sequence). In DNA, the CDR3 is TGTGCCTGGAGTTACGGCGGGGCCCCCGCCTACGAGCAGTACTTC. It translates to CAWSYGGAPAYEQYF.

CDR3 protein: CSASFPHVSGANVLTF. The CDR3 DNA sequence: TGCAGTGCTAGTTTCCCCCACGTCTCTGGGGCCAACGTCCTGACTTTC. The rearrangement links TRBV20-1 to TRBJ2-6, with D hard to call. Germline CDR1 and CDR2: DFQATT and SNEGSKA (reference sequence). The CDR3 is 16 amino acids. Trimming removed 3 bases from V and 0 bases from J, with 12 bases in between.

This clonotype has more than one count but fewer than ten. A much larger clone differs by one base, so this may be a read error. The CDR3 protein is CASSSGGTWRFF. CDR3 coding DNA: TGTGCCAGCAGCTCCGGGGGGACTTGGAGGTTCTTC. V is TRBV7-8 and J is TRBJ2-1; 7 bases line up with TRBD2. There are 12 residues in the CDR3. Germline-derived CDR1 and CDR2 are SGHVS and FQNEAQ. Trimming at V came to 4 bases and at J to 15 bases, leaving 9 bases not matched to a gene.

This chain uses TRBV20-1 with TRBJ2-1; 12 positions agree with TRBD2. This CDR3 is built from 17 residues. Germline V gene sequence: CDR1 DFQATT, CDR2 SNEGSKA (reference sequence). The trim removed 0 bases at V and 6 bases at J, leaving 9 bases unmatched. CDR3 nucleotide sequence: TGCAGTGCTAGAGATCAGCGGACTAGCGGGGTAGCCAATGAGCAGTTCTTC. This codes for CSARDQRTSGVANEQFF.

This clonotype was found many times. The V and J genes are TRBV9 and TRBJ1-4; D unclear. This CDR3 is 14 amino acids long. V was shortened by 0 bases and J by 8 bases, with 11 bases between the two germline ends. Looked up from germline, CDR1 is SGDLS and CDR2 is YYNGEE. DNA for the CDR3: TGTGCCAGCAGCGTAGACTACGGTGGGGAAAAACTGTTTTTT. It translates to CASSVDYGGEKLFF.